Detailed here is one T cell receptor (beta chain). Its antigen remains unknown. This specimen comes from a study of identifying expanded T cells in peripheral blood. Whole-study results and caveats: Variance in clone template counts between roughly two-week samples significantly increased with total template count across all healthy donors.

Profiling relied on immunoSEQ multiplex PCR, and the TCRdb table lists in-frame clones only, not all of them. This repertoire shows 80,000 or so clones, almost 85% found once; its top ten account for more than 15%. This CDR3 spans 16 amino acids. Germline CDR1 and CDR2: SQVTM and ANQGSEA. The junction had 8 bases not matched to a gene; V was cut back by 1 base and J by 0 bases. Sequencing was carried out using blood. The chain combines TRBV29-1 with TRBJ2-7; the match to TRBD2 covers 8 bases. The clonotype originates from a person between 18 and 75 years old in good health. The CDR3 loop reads CSVEGRSGGSSYEQYF. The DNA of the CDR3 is TGCAGCGTTGAAGGTAGGAGCGGGGGAAGCTCCTACGAGCAGTACTTC.